This note documents a single T cell receptor (beta chain) sequence. The antigen is unknown. The sample carries other DNA sequences with the same CDR3. The data belong to a study of cytomegalovirus exposure and HLA in healthy donors. Findings and caveats of the study: An assumption of roughly uniform sequencing depth across donors underlay the presence/absence analyses.

In the PCR, 60 Vbeta and 13 Jbeta primers were used. Assay: immunoSEQ multiplex PCR; the TCRdb copy retains only in-frame clones and omits some. This sample carries under 250,000 clones, roughly 80% of them seen once, and the ten largest clones take over 3.5%. Germline V gene sequence: CDR1 DFQATT, CDR2 SNEGSKA (reference sequence). V was cut by 3 bases and J by 6 bases, with 7 bases left in between. The CDR3 runs to 11 residues. Sequencing was done on a sample of PBMCs. The receptor comes from a male donor in good health and CMV-seronegative. This chain joins TRBV20-1 and TRBJ2-3; D uncertain. CDR3 sequence: CSASPRDTQYF. DNA for the CDR3: TGCAGTGCTAGCCCGAGGGATACGCAGTATTTT.